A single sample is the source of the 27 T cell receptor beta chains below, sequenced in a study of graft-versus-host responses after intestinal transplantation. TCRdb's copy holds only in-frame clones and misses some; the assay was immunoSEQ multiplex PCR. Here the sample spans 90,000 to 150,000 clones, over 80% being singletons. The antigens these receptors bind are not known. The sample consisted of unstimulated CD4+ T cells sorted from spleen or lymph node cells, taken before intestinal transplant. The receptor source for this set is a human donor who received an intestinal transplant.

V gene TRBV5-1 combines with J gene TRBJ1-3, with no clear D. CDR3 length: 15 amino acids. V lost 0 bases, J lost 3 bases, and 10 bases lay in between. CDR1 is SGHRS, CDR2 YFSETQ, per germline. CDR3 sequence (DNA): TGCGCCAGCAGCTTGGAAGGAGGGTATGGAAACACCATATATTTT. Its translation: CASSLEGGYGNTIYF.

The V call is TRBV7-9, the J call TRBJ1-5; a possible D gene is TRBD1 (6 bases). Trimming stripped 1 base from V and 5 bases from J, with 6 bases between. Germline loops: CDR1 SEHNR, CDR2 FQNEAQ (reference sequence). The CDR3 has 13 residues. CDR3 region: CASSLDRDQPQHF. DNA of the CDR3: TGTGCCAGCAGCTTAGACAGGGATCAGCCCCAGCATTTT.

The CDR3 coding sequence is TGTGCCAGCAGTTACTCCGCGGGACCAGGCACAGATACGCAGTATTTT. Translation gives CASSYSAGPGTDTQYF. The V and J genes are TRBV6-5 and TRBJ2-3; maybe TRBD2 (6 bases). V was cut by 0 bases and J by 1 base, with 11 bases left in between. CDR3 length: 16 amino acids. From germline, CDR1 is MNHEY and CDR2 SVGAGI.

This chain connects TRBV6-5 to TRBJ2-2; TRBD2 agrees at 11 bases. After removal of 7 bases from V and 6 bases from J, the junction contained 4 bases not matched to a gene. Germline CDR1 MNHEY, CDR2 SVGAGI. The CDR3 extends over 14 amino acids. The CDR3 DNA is TGTGCCAGCAAGACGGGACTAGCGGCCGGGGAGCTGTTTTTT. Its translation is CASKTGLAAGELFF.

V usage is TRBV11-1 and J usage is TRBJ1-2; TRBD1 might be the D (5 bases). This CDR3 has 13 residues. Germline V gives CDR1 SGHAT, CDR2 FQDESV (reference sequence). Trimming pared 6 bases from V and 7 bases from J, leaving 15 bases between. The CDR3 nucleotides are TGTGCCAGCAGGCTAACCGGGACGAGTGGCTACACCTTC. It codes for CASRLTGTSGYTF.

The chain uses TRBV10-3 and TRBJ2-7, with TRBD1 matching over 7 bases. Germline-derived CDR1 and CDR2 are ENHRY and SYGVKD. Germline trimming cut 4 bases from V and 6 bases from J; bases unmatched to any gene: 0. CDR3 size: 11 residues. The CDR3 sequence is CAISGQGEQYF. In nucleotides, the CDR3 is TGTGCCATCAGTGGACAGGGCGAGCAGTACTTC.

CDR3 loop: CASSPSGGTEAFF. CDR3 coding DNA: TGTGCCAGCAGTCCATCGGGGGGCACTGAAGCTTTCTTT. The rearrangement links TRBV28 to TRBJ1-1; D is possibly TRBD1 (5 bases). CDR3 length: 13 amino acids. V was cut by 5 bases and J by 4 bases, with 11 bases left in between. Germline CDR1 reads MDHEN; CDR2 reads SYDVKM. Using reference TRBV28 and TRBJ1-1 for the parts outside the CDR3, the full variable domain is DVKVTQSSRYLVKRTGEKVFLECVQDMDHENMFWYRQDPGLGLRLIYFSYDVKMKEKGDIPEGYSVSREKKERFSLILESASTNQTSMYLCASSPSGGTEAFFGQGTRLTVV.

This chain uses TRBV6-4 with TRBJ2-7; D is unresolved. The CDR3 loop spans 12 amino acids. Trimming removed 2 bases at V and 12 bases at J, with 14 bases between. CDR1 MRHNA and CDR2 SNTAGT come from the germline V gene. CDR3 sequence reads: CASSDSKLLGYF. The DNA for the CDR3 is TGTGCCAGCAGTGACAGTAAACTCCTTGGGTACTTC.

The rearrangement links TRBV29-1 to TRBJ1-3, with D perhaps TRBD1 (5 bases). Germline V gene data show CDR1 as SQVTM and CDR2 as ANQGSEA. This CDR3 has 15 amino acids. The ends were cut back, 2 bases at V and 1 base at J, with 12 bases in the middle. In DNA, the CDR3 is TGCAGCGTTGAAACCAGGGTAACATCTGGAAACACCATATATTTT. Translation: CSVETRVTSGNTIYF.

The CDR3 bases are TGTGCCAGCAGTTTACCTTGGGGAGATGGAAACACCATATATTTT. Amino acid sequence: CASSLPWGDGNTIYF. The chain couples TRBV28 to TRBJ1-3; no clear D gene. V lost 2 bases and J 3 bases, leaving 11 bases between the germline ends. Looked up from germline, CDR1 is MDHEN and CDR2 is SYDVKM. The CDR3 contains 15 residues.

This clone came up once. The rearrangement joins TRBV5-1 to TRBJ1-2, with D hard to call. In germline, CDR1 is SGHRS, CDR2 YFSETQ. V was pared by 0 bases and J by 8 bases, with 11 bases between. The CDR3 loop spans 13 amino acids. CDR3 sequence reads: CASSLVGGEGYTF. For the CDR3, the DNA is TGCGCCAGCAGCTTGGTCGGTGGGGAAGGCTACACCTTC.

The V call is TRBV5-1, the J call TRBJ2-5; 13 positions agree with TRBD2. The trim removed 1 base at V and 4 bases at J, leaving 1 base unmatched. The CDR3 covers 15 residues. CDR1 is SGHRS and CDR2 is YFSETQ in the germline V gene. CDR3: CASSLRLAGGETQYF. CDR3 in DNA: TGCGCCAGCAGCTTGAGACTAGCGGGAGGAGAGACCCAGTACTTC.

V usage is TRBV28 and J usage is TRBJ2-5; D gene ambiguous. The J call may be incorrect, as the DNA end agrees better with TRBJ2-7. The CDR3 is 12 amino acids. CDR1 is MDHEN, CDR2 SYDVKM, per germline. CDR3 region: CASKEGFYEQYF. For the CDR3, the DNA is TGTGCCAGCAAGGAAGGGTTCTACGAGCAGTACTTC.

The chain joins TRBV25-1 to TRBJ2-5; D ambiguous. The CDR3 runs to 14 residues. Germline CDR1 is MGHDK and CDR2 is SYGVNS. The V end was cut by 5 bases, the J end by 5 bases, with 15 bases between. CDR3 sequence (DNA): TGTGCCAGCAGTCAATTCGGCCCTTTGGAGACCCAGTACTTC. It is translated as CASSQFGPLETQYF.

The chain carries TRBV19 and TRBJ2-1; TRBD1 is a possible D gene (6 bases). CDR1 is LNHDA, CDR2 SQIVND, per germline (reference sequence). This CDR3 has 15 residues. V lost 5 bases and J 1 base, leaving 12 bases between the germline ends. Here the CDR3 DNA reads TGTGCCAGTAGTCCGTCCGGGACATCCTACAATGAGCAGTTCTTC. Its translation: CASSPSGTSYNEQFF.

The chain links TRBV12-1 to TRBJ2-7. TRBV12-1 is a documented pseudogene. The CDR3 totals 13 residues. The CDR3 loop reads CASSFEGTYEQYF. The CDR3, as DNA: TGTGCCAGCAGCTTTGAGGGTACCTACGAGCAGTACTTC.

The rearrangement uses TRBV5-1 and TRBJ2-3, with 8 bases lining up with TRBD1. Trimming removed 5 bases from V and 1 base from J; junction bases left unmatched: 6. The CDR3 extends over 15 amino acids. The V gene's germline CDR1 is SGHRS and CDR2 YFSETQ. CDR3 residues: CASRWTGSGTDTQYF. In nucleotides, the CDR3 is TGCGCCAGCAGGTGGACAGGGTCTGGCACAGATACGCAGTATTTT.

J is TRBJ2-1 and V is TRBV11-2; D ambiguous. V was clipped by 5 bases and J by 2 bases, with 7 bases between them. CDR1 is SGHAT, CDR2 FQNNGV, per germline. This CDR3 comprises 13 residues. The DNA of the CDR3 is TGTGCCAGCAGCCCCCGTCCCTACAATGAGCAGTTCTTC. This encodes CASSPRPYNEQFF. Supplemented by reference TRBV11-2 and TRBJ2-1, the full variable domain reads EAGVAQSPRYKIIEKRQSVAFWCNPISGHATLYWYQQILGQGPKLLIQFQNNGVVDDSQLPKDRFSAERLKGVDSTLKIQPAKLEDSAVYLCASSPRPYNEQFFGPGTRLTVL.

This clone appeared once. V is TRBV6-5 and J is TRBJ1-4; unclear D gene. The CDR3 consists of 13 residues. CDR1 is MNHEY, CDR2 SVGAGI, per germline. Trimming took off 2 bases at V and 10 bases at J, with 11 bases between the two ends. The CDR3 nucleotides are TGTGCCAGCAGTTACGGCGACACCGCAAAACTGTTTTTT. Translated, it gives CASSYGDTAKLFF.

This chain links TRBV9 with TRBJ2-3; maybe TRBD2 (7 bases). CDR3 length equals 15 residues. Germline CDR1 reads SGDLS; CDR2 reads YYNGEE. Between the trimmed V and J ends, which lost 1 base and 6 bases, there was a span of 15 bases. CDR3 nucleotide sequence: TGTGCCAGCAGCGTACCGCGGGGGCCCGGGGATACGCAGTATTTT. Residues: CASSVPRGPGDTQYF.

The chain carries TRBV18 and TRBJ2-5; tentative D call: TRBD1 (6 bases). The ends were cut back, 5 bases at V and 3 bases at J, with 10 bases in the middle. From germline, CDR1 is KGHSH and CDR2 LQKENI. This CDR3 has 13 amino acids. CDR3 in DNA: TGTGCCAGCTCAAAAAACAGGGAAGAGACCCAGTACTTC. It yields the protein CASSKNREETQYF.

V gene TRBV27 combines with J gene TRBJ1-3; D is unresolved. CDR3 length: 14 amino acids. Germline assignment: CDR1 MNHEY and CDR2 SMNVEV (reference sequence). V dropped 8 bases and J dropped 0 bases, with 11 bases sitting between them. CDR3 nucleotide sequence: TGTGCCAGCTCTGTCCGGTCCTCTGGAAACACCATATATTTT. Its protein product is CASSVRSSGNTIYF.

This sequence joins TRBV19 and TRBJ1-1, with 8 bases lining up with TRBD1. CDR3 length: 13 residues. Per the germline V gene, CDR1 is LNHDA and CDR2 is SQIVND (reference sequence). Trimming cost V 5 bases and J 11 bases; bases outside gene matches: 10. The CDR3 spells CASSRRGRYLAFF. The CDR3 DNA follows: TGTGCCAGTAGTCGCAGGGGGCGATATTTGGCTTTCTTT.

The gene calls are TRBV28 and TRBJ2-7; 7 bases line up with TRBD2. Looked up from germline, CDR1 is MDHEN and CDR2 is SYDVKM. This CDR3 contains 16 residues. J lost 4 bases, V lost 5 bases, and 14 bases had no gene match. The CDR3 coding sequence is TGTGCCAGCAGTGTCGCCGTGGGGGGGGGTATGTACGAGCAGTACTTC. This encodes CASSVAVGGGMYEQYF.

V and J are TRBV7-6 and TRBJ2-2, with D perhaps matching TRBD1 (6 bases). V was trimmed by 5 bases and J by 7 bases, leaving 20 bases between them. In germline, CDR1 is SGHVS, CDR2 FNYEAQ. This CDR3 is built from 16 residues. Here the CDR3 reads CASSRDTPSVVGELFF. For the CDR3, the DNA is TGTGCCAGCAGCCGGGACACCCCGAGCGTCGTCGGGGAGCTGTTTTTT.

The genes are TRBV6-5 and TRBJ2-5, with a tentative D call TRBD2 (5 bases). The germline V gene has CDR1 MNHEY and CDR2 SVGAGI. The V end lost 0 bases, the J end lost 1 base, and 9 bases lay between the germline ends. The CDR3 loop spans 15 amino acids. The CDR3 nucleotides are TGTGCCAGCAGTTACTCGTCGGGATTCCAAGAGACCCAGTACTTC. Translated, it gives CASSYSSGFQETQYF.

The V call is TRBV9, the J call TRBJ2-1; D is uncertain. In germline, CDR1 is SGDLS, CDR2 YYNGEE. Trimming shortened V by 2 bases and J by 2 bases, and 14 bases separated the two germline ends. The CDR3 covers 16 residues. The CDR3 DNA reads TGTGCCAGCAGCGTGGCACAGAGGCCAGCCTACAATGAGCAGTTCTTC. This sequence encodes CASSVAQRPAYNEQFF.